This TCR beta chain was recovered during a study of OX40 agonist ivuxolimab in advanced cancers. The wider study: A diagnosis of hepatocellular carcinoma, melanoma, renal cell or head and neck cancer was present in dose-escalation patients.

Overall study findings and caveats: Certain nonresponders likewise exhibited a low normalized T-cell clonal expansion. The study found that CD8+ T cells averaged more expanded clones than CD4+. Among the least clonally expanded were partial responders at 0.1-3.0 mg/kg.

The trim removed 6 bases at V and 8 bases at J, leaving 12 bases unmatched. Germline CDR1 MNHEY, CDR2 SMNVEV (reference sequence). The CDR3 extends over 15 amino acids. A word on this clone: As yet, its antigen is unknown.

Method: immunoSEQ multiplex PCR; TCRdb's copy keeps in-frame clones and lacks some. This sample has roughly 74,000 clones, with around 93% found just once. Sequencing was performed on CD4+ or CD8+ T cells sorted from blood, taken in a trial of the OX40 agonist ivuxolimab. The sequence was collected from an adult with an advanced solid tumor such as melanoma, head and neck, liver or kidney cancer. J is TRBJ2-1 and V is TRBV27; TRBD2 matches at 8 bases. The CDR3 coding sequence is TGTGCCAGCAGCCATATAGCGGGGCCAAGGGATGAGCAGTTCTTC. Amino acid sequence: CASSHIAGPRDEQFF.